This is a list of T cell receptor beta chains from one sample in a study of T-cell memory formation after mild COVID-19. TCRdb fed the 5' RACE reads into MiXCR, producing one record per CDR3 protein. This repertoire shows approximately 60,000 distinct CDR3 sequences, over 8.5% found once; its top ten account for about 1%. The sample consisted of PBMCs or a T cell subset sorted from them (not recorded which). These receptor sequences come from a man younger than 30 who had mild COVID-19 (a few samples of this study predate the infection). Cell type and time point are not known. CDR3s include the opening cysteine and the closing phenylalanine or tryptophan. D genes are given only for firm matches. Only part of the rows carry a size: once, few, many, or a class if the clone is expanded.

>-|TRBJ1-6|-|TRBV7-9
TGTGCCAGCAGCTTAGCGCGGCGAGGGTTCGGTTCACCCCTCCACTTT
CASSLARRGFGSPLHF
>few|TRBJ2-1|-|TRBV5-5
TGTGCCAGCAGCTTGGCGGCAGGGGGGGATGAGCAGTTCTTC
CASSLAAGGDEQFF
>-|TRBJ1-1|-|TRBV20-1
TGCAGTGCTACGGGGACAACGAACACTGAAGCTTTCTTT
CSATGTTNTEAFF
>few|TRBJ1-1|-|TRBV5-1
TGCGCCAGCAGCTTGGGACTCGGGAACACTGAAGCTTTCTTT
CASSLGLGNTEAFF
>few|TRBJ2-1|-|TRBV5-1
TGCGCCAGCAGCACGGGGGCCTGGCGGGCAACAGACAATGAGCAGTTCTTC
CASSTGAWRATDNEQFF
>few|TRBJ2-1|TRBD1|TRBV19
TGTGCCAGTAGAAAGTGGGACAGGGCTTGGGAGCAGTTCTTC
CASRKWDRAWEQFF
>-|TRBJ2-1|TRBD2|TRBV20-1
TGCCGTGCCAGTAGCGGGGCGAGCTCCTACAATGAGCAGTTCTTC
CRASSGASSYNEQFF
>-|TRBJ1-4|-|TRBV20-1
TGCAGTGCTGAGGGACAAACTAATGAAAAACTGTTTTTT
CSAEGQTNEKLFF
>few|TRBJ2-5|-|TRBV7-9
TGTGGGACAGCTCAAGAGACCCAGTACTTC
CGTAQETQYF
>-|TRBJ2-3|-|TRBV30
TGTGCCTGGAGGGAGGGACGCCTCACAGATACGCAGTATTTT
CAWREGRLTDTQYF
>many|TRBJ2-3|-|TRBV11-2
TGTGCCAGCAGCCTCGGACTTGGACGGAGCACAGATACGCAGTATTTT
CASSLGLGRSTDTQYF
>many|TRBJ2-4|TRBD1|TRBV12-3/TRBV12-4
TGTGCCACGGGACAGGGAATGAGCATTCAGTACTTC
CATGQGMSIQYF
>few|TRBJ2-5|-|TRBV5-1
TGCGCCAGCAGCTTGGAGTCCGGGGCCCGAGAGACCCAGTACTTC
CASSLESGARETQYF
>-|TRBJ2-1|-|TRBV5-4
TGTGCCAGCAGCCCGGAAAGCGATGAGCAGTTCTTC
CASSPESDEQFF
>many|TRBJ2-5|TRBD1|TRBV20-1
TGCAGTGCCGTGGGACCAGACAGGGCGGGAGAGACCCAGTACTTC
CSAVGPDRAGETQYF
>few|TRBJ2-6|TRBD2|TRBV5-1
TGCGCCAGCAGCTTGGAGGCGGGGGCTGGGGCCAACGTCCTGACTTTC
CASSLEAGAGANVLTF
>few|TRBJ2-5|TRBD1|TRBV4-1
TGCGCCAGCAGCCCAGGACAGGGAAGTGCCCAAGAGACCCAGTACTTC
CASSPGQGSAQETQYF
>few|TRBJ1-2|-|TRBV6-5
TGTGCCAGCAGTTGGGCAGGGAACTATGGCTACACCTTC
CASSWAGNYGYTF
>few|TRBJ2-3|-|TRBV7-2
TGTGCCAGCAGCTTAGCGGGAGCCGGGACTCCTGATACGCAGTATTTT
CASSLAGAGTPDTQYF
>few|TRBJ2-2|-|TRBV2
TGTGCCAGCAGTGAAGCGGGACTTCTTCGGGGGGAGCTGTTTTTT
CASSEAGLLRGELFF
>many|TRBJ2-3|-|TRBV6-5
TGTGCCAGCAGTTACCTAGCGAGCACAGATACGCAGTATTTT
CASSYLASTDTQYF
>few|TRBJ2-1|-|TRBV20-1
TGCAGTGCTAGTGTCAACCGGCACAATGAGCAGTTCTTC
CSASVNRHNEQFF
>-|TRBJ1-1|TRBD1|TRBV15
TGTGCCACCAGCAGAAGACCGAAAGGACAGGGCGTGGGGGGCATGAACACTGAAGCTTTCTTT
CATSRRPKGQGVGGMNTEAFF
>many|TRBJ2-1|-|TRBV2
TGTGCCAGCAGTGACATAGCGGTCGAGTTGAATGAGCAGTTCTTC
CASSDIAVELNEQFF
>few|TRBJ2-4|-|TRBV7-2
TGTGCCAGCAGCTTAGGACAGTTCAAAAACATTCAGTACTTC
CASSLGQFKNIQYF
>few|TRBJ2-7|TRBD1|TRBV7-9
TGTGCCAGCAGCCTGCAGGGGGACTCCTACGAGCAGTACTTC
CASSLQGDSYEQYF
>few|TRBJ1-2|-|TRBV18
TGTGCCAGCTCACCCCCAGGAGGAGGCTACACCTTC
CASSPPGGGYTF
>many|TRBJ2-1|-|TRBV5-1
TGCGCCAGCAGCTTGGAACCTACCGGGGGCAATGAGCAGTTCTTC
CASSLEPTGGNEQFF
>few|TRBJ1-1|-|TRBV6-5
TGTGCCAGCAGTTACCGCGGGACCGCGGGCTCTGAAGCTTTCTTT
CASSYRGTAGSEAFF
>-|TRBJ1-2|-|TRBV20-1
TGCAGTGTGGGGGCAGATCCCCGAGGGCATGGCTACACCTTC
CSVGADPRGHGYTF
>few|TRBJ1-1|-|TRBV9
TGTGCCAGCAGCGTAGATGGCAGAATGAACACTGAAGCTTTCTTT
CASSVDGRMNTEAFF
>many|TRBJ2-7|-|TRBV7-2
TGTGCCAGCAGCTCTGGGTCCCCCTACGAGCAGTACTTC
CASSSGSPYEQYF
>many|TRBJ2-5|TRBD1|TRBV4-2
TGTGCCAGCAGCCCAGAGGACAGGGGGCTTAAGACCCAGTACTTC
CASSPEDRGLKTQYF
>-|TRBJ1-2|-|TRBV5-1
TGCGCCAGCAGCCTGCAATCGTTGGGGGGCTATGGCTACACCTTC
CASSLQSLGGYGYTF
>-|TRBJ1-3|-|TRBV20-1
TGCAGTGCTAGATCGGGCTGGGATGGAAACACCATATATTTT
CSARSGWDGNTIYF
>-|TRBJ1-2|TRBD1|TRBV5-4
TGTGCCAGCAAAACTCGACAGGGGGCTAACTATGGCTACACCTTC
CASKTRQGANYGYTF
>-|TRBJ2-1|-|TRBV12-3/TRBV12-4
TGTGCCAGCAGTTTCTCAACAGGAACCGGTGAGCAGTTCTTC
CASSFSTGTGEQFF
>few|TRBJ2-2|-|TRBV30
TGTGCCTGGGGACGCGGGGAGCTGTTTTTT
CAWGRGELFF
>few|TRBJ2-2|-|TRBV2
TGTGCCAGCAGTGACCCGGGCCACACCGGGGAGCTGTTTTTT
CASSDPGHTGELFF
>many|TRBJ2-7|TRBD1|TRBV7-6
TGTGCCAGCAGTCTCCAAGGGACAGGGCCCTACGAGCAGTACTTC
CASSLQGTGPYEQYF
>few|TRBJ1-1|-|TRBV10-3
TGTGCCATCAGTGATCAGGTGAACACTGAAGCTTTCTTT
CAISDQVNTEAFF
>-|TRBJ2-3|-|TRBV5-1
TGCGCCACCGAGGGGGAGGGGACAGATACGCAGTATTTT
CATEGEGTDTQYF
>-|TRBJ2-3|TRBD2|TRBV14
TGTGCCAGCAGCCAATGGGCTAGCGGTTACACAGATACGCAGTATTTT
CASSQWASGYTDTQYF
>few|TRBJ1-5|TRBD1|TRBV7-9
TGTGCCAGCAGCTTAGAGGGCCGGACAGGGTTTAGCAATCAGCCCCAGCATTTT
CASSLEGRTGFSNQPQHF